The clone carrying this T cell receptor (beta chain) was detected ten times or more. This CDR3 spans 14 amino acids. Germline V CDR1 and CDR2: SEHNR, FQNEAQ (reference sequence). V was clipped by 2 bases and J by 0 bases, with 7 bases between them. This sample is drawn from a study of Graves' ophthalmopathy and Graves' hyperthyroidism. Amplification targeted the TCR beta CDR3 regions, with RNA transcripts as the source material. HTBI primers primed a first-round RT-PCR, and a second-round multiplex PCR followed. Each CDR3 protein gets one entry after TCRdb re-called the multiplex PCR reads with MiXCR. Of hundreds of thousands of distinct CDR3 sequences listed, under 25% are singletons.

The source material was peripheral blood. The chain has TRBV7-9 and TRBJ1-2, with D hard to call. The source is a woman aged 18-30 years with stable Graves' hyperthyroidism. The CDR3 region is CASSLLTANYGYTF. Written as DNA, the CDR3 is TGTGCCAGCAGCTTACTCACAGCTAACTATGGCTACACCTTC.